The source of this TCR beta chain is a study of blood T cell repertoires in COVID-19. About the research overall: COVID-19 samples from acute and convalescent phases originated in the United States, Italy and Spain. Sample material is recorded as cDNA or gDNA derived from T cells, B-cell-depleted T cells, or PBMCs.

Germline-derived CDR1 and CDR2 are SGHNT and YYREEE (reference sequence). CDR3 length: 15 amino acids. Trimming at V came to 3 bases and at J to 0 bases, leaving 5 bases not matched to a gene. Methods used by the authors: Quantification of nucleated cells was approximated via reference gene primer amplification. Data came from immunoSEQ multiplex PCR; TCRdb stores just in-frame clones and leaves some out. The D gene and trimming were derived from the DNA, and the V and J assignments and clone size from that table. The table shows more than 200,000 clones, with less than 90% occurring only once. The rearrangement uses TRBV5-4 and TRBJ2-5, with 7 bases identical to TRBD1. This sequence originates from a woman in her 70s with active or convalescent COVID-19. Source material: peripheral blood. The CDR3 nucleotides read TGTGCCAGCAGCTCCCTTGACAGGGACCAAGAGACCCAGTACTTC. This encodes CASSSLDRDQETQYF.